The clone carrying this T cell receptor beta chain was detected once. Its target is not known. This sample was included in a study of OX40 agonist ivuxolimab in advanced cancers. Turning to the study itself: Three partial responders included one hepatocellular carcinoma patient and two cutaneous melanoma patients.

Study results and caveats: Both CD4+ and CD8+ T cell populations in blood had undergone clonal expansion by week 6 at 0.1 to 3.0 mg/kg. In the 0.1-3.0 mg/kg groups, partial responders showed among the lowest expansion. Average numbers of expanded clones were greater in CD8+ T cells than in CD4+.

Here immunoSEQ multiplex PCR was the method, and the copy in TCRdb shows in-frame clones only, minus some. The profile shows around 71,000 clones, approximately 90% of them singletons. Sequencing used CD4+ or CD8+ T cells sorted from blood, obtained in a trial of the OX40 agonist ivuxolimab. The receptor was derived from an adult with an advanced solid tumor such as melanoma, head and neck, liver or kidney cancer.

Here the CDR3 reads CASNTQETQYF. CDR3 DNA sequence: TGCGCCAGCAACACACAAGAGACCCAGTACTTC. V usage is TRBV5-1 and J usage is TRBJ2-5; D is unclear. The germline V gene has CDR1 SGHRS and CDR2 YFSETQ. The CDR3 is made up of 11 amino acids. Trimming pared 6 bases from V and 2 bases from J, leaving 5 bases between.